This T cell receptor (beta chain) originates from a study of CD8 T cells in ankylosing spondylitis. V lost 2 bases, J lost 7 bases, and 16 bases lay in between. The CDR3 loop spans 15 amino acids. Per the germline V gene, CDR1 is SGHRS and CDR2 is YFSETQ. Turning to this clonotype: Its antigen is still unknown.

Study results and limitations: In ankylosing spondylitis blood, a motif of seven to nine highly homologous TCR beta variants appeared characteristic. Earlier work had already found some motif variants in reactive arthritis synovial fluid and blood.

Molecular-barcoded quantitative 5'-RACE produced these TCR beta libraries. TCRdb re-derived calls from the 5' RACE reads in MiXCR, one entry per CDR3 protein. The sample has hundreds of thousands of distinct CDR3 sequences; about 12% are singletons. The chain couples TRBV5-1 to TRBJ2-1, with D perhaps matching TRBD2 (7 bases). This receptor was obtained from a male donor with ankylosing spondylitis. The specimen was blood, either unsorted or a sorted T cell fraction (not recorded which). The CDR3 coding sequence is TGCGCCAGCAGCTTACAGGGATGGGGGGGTAATGAGCAGTTCTTC. This translates into CASSLQGWGGNEQFF.